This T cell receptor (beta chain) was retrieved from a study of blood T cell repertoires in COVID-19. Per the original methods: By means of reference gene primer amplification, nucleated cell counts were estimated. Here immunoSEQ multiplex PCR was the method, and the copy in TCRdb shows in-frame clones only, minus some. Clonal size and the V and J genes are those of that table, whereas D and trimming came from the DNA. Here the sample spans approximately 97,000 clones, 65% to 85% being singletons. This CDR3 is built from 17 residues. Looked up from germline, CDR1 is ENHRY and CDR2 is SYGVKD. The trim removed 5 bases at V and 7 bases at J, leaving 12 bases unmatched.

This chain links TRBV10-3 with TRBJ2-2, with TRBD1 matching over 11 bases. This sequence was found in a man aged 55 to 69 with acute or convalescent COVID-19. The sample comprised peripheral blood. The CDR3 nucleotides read TGTGCCATCAGTAAGAGATCCGGGACAGGGGGAGTCGGGGAGCTGTTTTTT. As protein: CAISKRSGTGGVGELFF.